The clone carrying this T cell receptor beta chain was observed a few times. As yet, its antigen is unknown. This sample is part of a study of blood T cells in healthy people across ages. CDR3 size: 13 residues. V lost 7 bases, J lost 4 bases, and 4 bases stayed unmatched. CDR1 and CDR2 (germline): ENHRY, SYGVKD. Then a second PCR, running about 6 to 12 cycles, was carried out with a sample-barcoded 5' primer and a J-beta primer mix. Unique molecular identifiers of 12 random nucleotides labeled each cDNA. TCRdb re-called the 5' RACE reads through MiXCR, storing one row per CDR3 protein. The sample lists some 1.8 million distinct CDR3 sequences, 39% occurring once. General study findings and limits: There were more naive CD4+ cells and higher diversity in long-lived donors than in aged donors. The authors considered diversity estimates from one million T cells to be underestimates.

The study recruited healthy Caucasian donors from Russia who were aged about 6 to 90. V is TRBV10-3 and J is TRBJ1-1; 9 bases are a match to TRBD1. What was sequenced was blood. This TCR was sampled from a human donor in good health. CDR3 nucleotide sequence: TGTGCCATCACGGACAGGGGATTCACTGAAGCTTTCTTT. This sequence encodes CAITDRGFTEAFF.